This TCR beta chain derives from a study of cytomegalovirus exposure and HLA in healthy donors. Broader study findings: TCR beta sequences numbering 15,000 to 20,000 were associated with HLA alleles at 0.05 false discovery rate in a later analysis. The analysis excluded some indistinguishable V segments, including TRBV6-2 and TRBV6-3.

In regard to this clone: Its cognate antigen is unknown.

While unrecorded immune exposures were likely, the donors were nominally healthy when sampled. PCR was performed using 60 Vbeta and 13 Jbeta primers. Assay used: immunoSEQ multiplex PCR; TCRdb lists only in-frame clones, some missing. The table records about 190,000 clones, roughly 73% of them present only once. CDR1 is SGHRS, CDR2 YFSETQ, per germline. The length of the CDR3 is 18 residues. The V gene lost 8 bases and the J gene lost 0 bases, with 24 bases spanning the gap. The clonotype was recovered from a woman in her 30s in good health and CMV-seropositive. Sequencing was done on a sample of PBMCs. The chain employs TRBV5-1 and TRBJ1-5; a weak D match, TRBD1 (5 bases). CDR3 residues: CASSGGLNKIYSNQPQHF. The CDR3 nucleotides are TGCGCCAGTTCGGGGGGACTAAACAAAATTTATAGCAATCAGCCCCAGCATTTT. Full variable domain (missing parts from reference TRBV5-1 and TRBJ1-5): KAGVTQTPRYLIKTRGQQVTLSCSPISGHRSVSWYQQTPGQGLQFLFEYFSETQRNKGNFPGRFSGRQFSNSRSEMNVSTLELGDSALYLCASSGGLNKIYSNQPQHFGDGTRLSIL.